This TCR beta chain was sequenced in a study of T cell responses to AZD1222 COVID-19 vaccine. The method was immunoSEQ multiplex PCR; TCRdb's version includes in-frame clones alone and lacks a portion of them. Among roughly 100,000 clones, more than 85% were seen once, and the ten largest hold 6.5% to 10%. The germline gives CDR1 MGHRA, CDR2 YSYEKL. The ends lost 5 bases at V and 8 bases at J; junction bases unmatched: 7. The CDR3 consists of 13 residues. This receptor was identified in an adult who received the AZD1222 COVID-19 vaccine. The rearrangement uses TRBV4-1 and TRBJ1-2, with 8 positions matching TRBD1. The sample here was peripheral blood, taken 28 days after the second AZD1222 dose. Here the CDR3 reads CASSSGQGEGYTF. The CDR3, as DNA: TGCGCCAGCAGCTCTGGACAGGGTGAAGGCTACACCTTC.